The 7 T cell receptor beta chains in this list originate from one sample, sequenced in a study of tumor-infiltrating lymphocytes in primary liver carcinoma (dated by TCRdb to 2015 to 2018). Total RNA and DNA were co-extracted from roughly 20-30 mg of bulk tissue with the AllPrep DNA/RNA mini kit, without cell sorting. For sequencing, an Illumina HiSeq 2500 was employed. Starting from approximately 460 ng total RNA, TCRbeta-specific cDNA was produced by reverse transcription with a constant-region primer and ProtoScript II reverse transcriptase. Three nested multiplex PCR rounds, following a slightly modified ARM-PCR procedure, were used to build the TCRbeta libraries. The first two PCR rounds used multiplex TRBV1-TRBV30 forward primers with a Cbeta reverse primer, each for roughly 11 cycles. TCRdb reprocessed the public reads (quality trimming at Q25 with fastp, clone calling with MiXCR) and kept in-frame beta chains. Rows matching on CDR3 protein sequence are summarized as one entry with the most common DNA and genes. The sample table shows roughly 120,000 distinct CDR3 sequences, and 55% to 75% are seen once. 9.3% of the sample goes to the ten largest clones.

The specimen sequenced was liver tumor tissue from sampling region 1. Explained via the paper, the cell subset or site label denotes: tumor region T1, superior pole. Receptors originate from a woman aged 60 to 75 with primary liver carcinoma and hepatitis B virus infection.

Comment on this clonotype: A much more abundant neighbour one base away suggests this may be a read error. The chain recombines TRBV5-6 with TRBJ1-5; 7 bases are shared with TRBD1. The CDR3 extends over 18 amino acids. Germline lookup yields CDR1 SGHDT and CDR2 YYEEEE. CDR3 DNA: TGTGCCAGCAGCTTGTTCTTGGCCCAGGACAGGAGCAATAAGCCCCAGCATTTT. It specifies CASSLFLAQDRSNKPQHF.

This clonotype showed up just a few times. This chain uses TRBV28 with TRBJ2-5; D gene unclear. The V gene's germline CDR1 is MDHEN and CDR2 SYDVKM. This CDR3 is 13 amino acids long. The ends were cut back, 4 bases at V and 4 bases at J, with 10 bases in the middle. The CDR3 protein is CASSSPPRETQYF. DNA for the CDR3: TGTGCCAGCAGTTCGCCCCCCCGAGAGACCCAGTACTTC.

As concerns this clonotype: With a much larger clone just one base away, this may be a read error. The chain joins TRBV5-1 to TRBJ2-3; 13 bases match TRBD2. Germline V gene sequence: CDR1 SGHRS, CDR2 YFSETQ. This CDR3 has 19 amino acids. Here the CDR3 DNA reads TGCGCCAGCAGCTTGGAAGGGGCGACTAGCGGGAGGTCCACAGATACGCAGAATTTT. Protein product: CASSLEGATSGRSTDTQNF.

At least ten counts were recorded for this clonotype. The chain joins TRBV7-9 to TRBJ2-7; 10 nucleotides agree with TRBD2. J was trimmed by 2 bases and V by 5 bases; bases with no gene match: 18. Per germline, CDR1 SEHNR and CDR2 FQNEAQ (reference sequence). This CDR3 spans 19 amino acids. CDR3 sequence reads: CASSDTSPISGRLPYEQYF. The CDR3 region has the DNA TGTGCCAGCAGCGACACAAGCCCTATTAGCGGGAGGCTTCCCTACGAGCAGTACTTC.

On this clonotype: The final CDR3 position lacks the conserved phenylalanine or tryptophan, pointing to a likely read error. V and J are TRBV11-2 and TRBJ2-2, with a possible D match to TRBD2 (5 bases). The CDR3 spans 15 residues. Trimming removed 5 bases from V and 5 bases from J, with 15 bases in between. Looked up from germline, CDR1 is SGHAT and CDR2 is FQNNGV. CDR3 loop: CASSHPQGLTGELFY. The CDR3 region has the DNA TGTGCCAGCAGCCATCCGCAAGGACTGACCGGGGAGCTGTTTTAT.

For this clonotype: A much larger clonotype is one base distant, so this may be a read error. The V call is TRBV29-1, the J call TRBJ2-7, with 8 positions matching TRBD1. CDR3 length equals 13 residues. Germline values: CDR1 SQVTM, CDR2 ANQGSEA. V shed 8 bases and J 4 bases; nucleotides not matched to a gene: 10. CDR3 in DNA: TGCAGCCTTTCAGGGGGCGAAGCGTACGAGCAGTACTTC. Translation gives CSLSGGEAYEQYF.

With respect to this clonotype: This may be a read error: a much more frequent sequence differs by one nucleotide. The chain employs TRBV6-1 and TRBJ2-7; D is unresolved. Per germline, CDR1 MNHNS and CDR2 SASEGT. The CDR3 is made up of 14 amino acids. CDR3 amino acids: CASVFSGNPYERYF. In DNA, the CDR3 is TGTGCCAGCGTATTTTCCGGCAACCCCTACGAGCGGTACTTC.